One and the same sample provided the 18 T cell receptor beta chains below, sequenced in a study of identical twins. From the 5' RACE reads, TCRdb called clonotypes with MiXCR, one entry per CDR3 protein. The repertoire holds hundreds of thousands of distinct CDR3 sequences, with roughly 8.6% as singletons. The same specimen was also included in a second study, on yellow fever vaccine responses in identical twins.

The sequenced sample consisted of memory (CD45RO+) T cells sorted from blood. The receptors here all came from a woman younger than 35 in good health.

A few counts support this clonotype. V is TRBV24-1 and J is TRBJ2-2, with 8 bases identical to TRBD1. The CDR3 length is 16 residues. Losses at the gene ends were 7 bases for V and 6 bases for J; bases not matched to a gene: 12. Germline loops: CDR1 KGHDR, CDR2 SFDVKD. This CDR3 is CATSPQGAGFPGELFF. The CDR3 DNA reads TGTGCCACCAGCCCGCAGGGGGCAGGGTTTCCCGGGGAGCTGTTTTTT.

This clonotype occurred a few times. V and J are TRBV28 and TRBJ2-7, with TRBD2 matching 8 bases. The CDR3 consists of 12 residues. J was trimmed by 13 bases and V by 4 bases; bases with no gene match: 9. CDR1 is MDHEN and CDR2 is SYDVKM in the germline V gene. The CDR3 spells CASSSTGLAHYF. CDR3 nucleotide sequence: TGTGCCAGCAGTTCAACCGGACTAGCTCATTACTTC.

This clonotype was recorded at least ten times. The chain links TRBV12-3 or TRBV12-4 to TRBJ1-2; D unclear. V lost 1 base to trimming and J lost 8 bases, with 11 bases between them. The CDR3 extends over 13 amino acids. CDR3 amino acids: CASSLDAPGGYTF. The CDR3 DNA sequence: TGTGCCAGCAGTTTAGACGCACCCGGGGGCTACACCTTC.

This clonotype has only a few counts. The chain recombines TRBV4-1 with TRBJ1-2; 9 bases are shared with TRBD1. V was clipped by 2 bases and J by 0 bases; unmatched bases: 1. CDR3 length: 15 residues. Per germline, CDR1 MGHRA and CDR2 YSYEKL. CDR3 bases: TGCGCCAGCAGCCAAAGGACAGGGGCTAACTATGGCTACACCTTC. Amino acid sequence: CASSQRTGANYGYTF.

This clonotype was counted ten times or more. J is TRBJ1-2 and V is TRBV4-2; TRBD1 matches at 7 bases. CDR3 length: 14 amino acids. Per germline, CDR1 LGHNA and CDR2 YNFKEQ. After removal of 1 base from V and 7 bases from J, the junction contained 6 bases not matched to a gene. The CDR3 region is CASSQVVGGLGYTF. For the CDR3, the DNA is TGTGCCAGCAGCCAAGTGGTAGGGGGCCTTGGCTACACCTTC.

This clonotype has a count of ten or more. The chain recombines TRBV2 with TRBJ1-5, with D possibly matching TRBD1 (6 bases). The CDR3 length is 14 residues. V lost 7 bases to trimming and J lost 6 bases, with 16 bases between them. Germline CDR1 is SNHLY and CDR2 is FYNNEI. The CDR3 spells CASTSGTSGQPQHF. Written as DNA, the CDR3 is TGTGCCAGCACCTCCGGGACATCGGGTCAGCCCCAGCATTTT.

J is TRBJ1-2 and V is TRBV20-1; 7 bases align to TRBD1. This CDR3 has 16 amino acids. V shed 4 bases and J 3 bases; nucleotides not matched to a gene: 14. CDR1 is DFQATT, CDR2 SNEGSKA, per germline (reference sequence). The DNA for the CDR3 is TGCAGTGCTATCTCAGGGGGGTTCGGGACAGACTATGGCTACACCTTC. Amino acids: CSAISGGFGTDYGYTF.

The V gene is TRBV2, the J gene TRBJ2-1; D may match TRBD1 or TRBD2 (5 bases each). Germline values: CDR1 SNHLY, CDR2 FYNNEI. The V and J ends lost 4 bases and 12 bases respectively, with 10 bases between them. The CDR3 has 11 residues. CDR3: CASSVGDLQFF. The DNA of the CDR3 is TGTGCCAGCAGTGTTGGGGACCTGCAGTTCTTC.

This clonotype was observed a few times. The chain is built from TRBV18 and TRBJ1-2; no reliable D call. Looked up from germline, CDR1 is KGHSH and CDR2 is LQKENI. The CDR3 totals 13 residues. The V and J ends lost 5 bases and 2 bases respectively, with 9 bases between them. CDR3 nucleotides: TGTGCCAGCTCATCAACACAAAACTATGGCTACACCTTC. It translates to CASSSTQNYGYTF.

This sequence joins TRBV2 and TRBJ2-2, with 8 bases fitting TRBD2. CDR3 length: 15 amino acids. The V segment lost 6 bases and the J segment 1 base; nucleotides outside the gene matches: 4. Germline assignment: CDR1 SNHLY and CDR2 FYNNEI. Here the CDR3 reads CASRGGGRNTGELFF. DNA of the CDR3: TGTGCCAGCAGGGGCGGGGGGCGGAACACCGGGGAGCTGTTTTTT.

This clonotype was found a few times. The V and J genes are TRBV11-2 and TRBJ2-5; 9 positions agree with TRBD2. V trimming: 5 bases; J trimming: 5 bases; junction bases outside the gene matches: 9. The CDR3 spans 15 residues. The V gene's germline CDR1 is SGHAT and CDR2 FQNNGV. CDR3 DNA: TGTGCCAGCAGCGACGCGGGAGGGCCTCGTGAGACCCAGTACTTC. Translating gives CASSDAGGPRETQYF.

This clonotype showed up just a few times. The chain couples TRBV3-1 to TRBJ2-2, with 14 bases identical to TRBD2. Unmatched junction bases numbered 7, after V lost 4 bases and J lost 6 bases. The CDR3 covers 17 residues. Looked up from germline, CDR1 is LGHDT and CDR2 is YNNKEL (reference sequence). The CDR3 coding sequence is TGTGCCAGCAGCCCGACTAGCGGGAGGGCCGCGGCCGGGGAGCTGTTTTTT. Translated: CASSPTSGRAAAGELFF.

The DNA for the CDR3 is TGTGCCAGCAGTTCCTTAGCGGGAGTTGTCGGGGAGCTGTTTTTT. It is translated as CASSSLAGVVGELFF. The gene calls are TRBV6-5 and TRBJ2-2, with TRBD2 matching 9 bases. This CDR3 is built from 15 residues. The junction had 7 bases not matched to a gene; V was cut back by 4 bases and J by 7 bases. Germline CDR1 is MNHEY and CDR2 is SVGAGI.

This clonotype occurred many times. J is TRBJ2-5 and V is TRBV5-6; perhaps TRBD1 as D (6 bases). CDR3 length: 17 residues. The V gene's germline CDR1 is SGHDT and CDR2 YYEEEE. V lost 2 bases and J 2 bases, leaving 19 bases between the germline ends. The CDR3 DNA reads as TGTGCCAGCAGCTTTGGGACATATGACTTCGGGCAAGAGACCCAGTACTTC. This gives the protein CASSFGTYDFGQETQYF.

This clonotype appeared many times. The chain couples TRBV20-1 to TRBJ2-2, with D perhaps matching TRBD1 or TRBD2 (5 bases each). The CDR3 contains 13 residues. V gave up 2 bases and J gave up 6 bases, with 10 bases separating them. The germline V gene encodes CDR1 DFQATT and CDR2 SNEGSKA (reference sequence). The CDR3 nucleotides read TGCAGTGCTAGAAGGGGAGCGTCCGGGGAGCTGTTTTTT. This encodes CSARRGASGELFF.

The chain employs TRBV6-1 and TRBJ1-2; 8 positions agree with TRBD1. The CDR3 length is 14 residues. From germline, CDR1 is MNHNS and CDR2 SASEGT. V was clipped by 7 bases and J by 2 bases; unmatched bases: 6. CDR3 sequence: CASIPGQANYGYTF. CDR3 nucleotides: TGTGCCAGCATCCCGGGACAGGCGAACTATGGCTACACCTTC.

The CDR3 is CASSSIDRRLGGRSYNEQFF. The CDR3 DNA follows: TGTGCCAGCAGCTCAATAGACCGGCGACTGGGCGGGAGGTCCTACAATGAGCAGTTCTTC. This sequence joins TRBV11-1 and TRBJ2-1; TRBD2 matches 8 bases. With 4 bases clipped from V and 1 base from J, the junction kept 18 bases outside the gene matches. Germline V gives CDR1 SGHAT, CDR2 FQDESV (reference sequence). This CDR3 is 20 amino acids long.

This clonotype was seen many times. The chain is built from TRBV6-4 and TRBJ2-1; D perhaps matches TRBD1 (5 bases). Trimming pared 0 bases from V and 9 bases from J, leaving 12 bases between. The CDR3 length is 14 residues. Germline CDR1 MRHNA, CDR2 SNTAGT. DNA of the CDR3: TGTGCCAGCAGTGACTCTATGGGGCCCGGTGAGCAGTTCTTC. Translated, it gives CASSDSMGPGEQFF.